This entry concerns a single TCR beta chain. The data belong to a study of blood T cell repertoires in COVID-19. CDR3 length: 12 residues. Germline-derived CDR1 and CDR2 are WSHSY and SAAADI. Trimming took off 4 bases at V and 3 bases at J, with 7 bases between the two ends. As processed by the authors: Reference gene primer amplification gave estimated nucleated cell counts. Clones were read by immunoSEQ multiplex PCR, and TCRdb kept only the in-frame ones, dropping some. V and J calls and clone size follow that table, whereas D and trimming were derived from the DNA. In the table there are 150,000 to 180,000 clones, approximately 85% of which are singletons.

The sequence derives from a man aged 60-69 years with COVID-19, enrolled during active disease. The sample taken for sequencing was peripheral blood. The V call is TRBV10-2, the J call TRBJ2-7, with D possibly matching TRBD1 (5 bases). CDR3 bases: TGCGCCAGCAGTGTTACAGGCTACGAGCAGTACTTC. It specifies CASSVTGYEQYF.